Each of the 25 T cell receptor beta chains below was sequenced from the same sample in a study of T cell responses to AZD1222 COVID-19 vaccine. The data were produced by immunoSEQ multiplex PCR, yet TCRdb's version contains in-frame clones alone and is incomplete. The sample lists around 120,000 clones; 80% to 90% were seen once. Here the sequenced sample was peripheral blood, taken 28 days after the second AZD1222 dose. The receptor set was obtained from an adult who received the AZD1222 COVID-19 vaccine.

The J gene is TRBJ2-7, the V gene TRBV27; perhaps TRBD1 as D (6 bases). V was pared by 3 bases and J by 5 bases, with 20 bases between. The germline V gene encodes CDR1 MNHEY and CDR2 SMNVEV (reference sequence). The CDR3 has 16 amino acids. The CDR3 protein is CASSFGRVTGAHEQYF. The CDR3, as DNA: TGTGCCAGCAGTTTTGGTCGGGTGACAGGCGCCCACGAGCAGTACTTC.

This clone appeared once. This sequence joins TRBV4-3 and TRBJ1-1, with a weak D call TRBD1 (6 bases). CDR1 is LGHNA, CDR2 YSLEER, per germline. The CDR3 contains 14 residues. V was pared by 2 bases and J by 2 bases, with 9 bases between. Here the CDR3 DNA reads TGCGCCAGCAGCCAACCACAGGGAAACACTGAAGCTTTCTTT. The encoded protein is CASSQPQGNTEAFF.

The CDR3 region has the DNA TGCGCCAGCAGCTTAACAGGACAGACAAACACAGATACGCAGTATTTT. As protein: CASSLTGQTNTDTQYF. This sequence joins TRBV5-1 and TRBJ2-3; maybe TRBD1 (6 bases). The V and J ends lost 2 bases and 2 bases respectively, with 15 bases between them. From germline, CDR1 is SGHRS and CDR2 YFSETQ. There are 16 residues in the CDR3.

This clone has more than one count but fewer than ten. J is TRBJ1-4 and V is TRBV18, with D possibly matching TRBD1 (6 bases). CDR1 is KGHSH, CDR2 LQKENI, per germline. The ends were cut back, 3 bases at V and 6 bases at J, with 17 bases in the middle. The CDR3 is 16 residues long. The DNA of the CDR3 is TGTGCCAGCTCACCCGGACAGCCAGTGGGAGATGAAAAACTGTTTTTT. Protein: CASSPGQPVGDEKLFF.

The V gene is TRBV4-3, the J gene TRBJ1-4; possible D gene TRBD1, 6 bases. The length of the CDR3 is 15 residues. The germline V and J ends were trimmed by 5 bases and 6 bases, with 16 bases remaining between them. Per germline, CDR1 LGHNA and CDR2 YSLEER. CDR3 in amino acids: CASSTRGGIDEKLFF. CDR3 nucleotides: TGCGCCAGCAGCACAAGGGGGGGGATTGATGAAAAACTGTTTTTT.

J is TRBJ1-5 and V is TRBV6-1, with TRBD1 matching 8 bases. This CDR3 region has 11 residues. V shed 5 bases and J 11 bases; nucleotides not matched to a gene: 2. Per the germline V gene, CDR1 is MNHNS and CDR2 is SASEGT. The CDR3 here is CASSQTGAQHF. As DNA, the CDR3 is TGTGCCAGCAGTCAGACAGGGGCCCAGCATTTT.

The gene calls are TRBV5-6 and TRBJ2-1; D may be TRBD1 or TRBD2 (6 bases each). The V gene lost 2 bases and the J gene lost 6 bases, with 21 bases spanning the gap. Germline CDR1 reads SGHDT; CDR2 reads YYEEEE. This CDR3 region has 17 residues. The CDR3: CASSFRGEGPPPNEQFF. The CDR3 DNA reads TGTGCCAGCAGCTTTAGGGGGGAAGGGCCCCCGCCCAATGAGCAGTTCTTC.

This clone was recorded once. The chain employs TRBV6-5 and TRBJ1-6, with D uncertain. Germline loops: CDR1 MNHEY, CDR2 SVGAGI. V lost 6 bases and J 9 bases, leaving 18 bases between the germline ends. The CDR3 spans 15 residues. The CDR3 is CASRARTAAGSPLHF. CDR3 coding DNA: TGTGCCAGCAGGGCCAGGACGGCAGCAGGTTCACCCCTCCACTTT.

The chain combines TRBV5-1 with TRBJ1-1; D is ambiguous. CDR1 is SGHRS and CDR2 is YFSETQ in the germline V gene. Trimming removed 0 bases at V and 1 base at J, with 4 bases between. CDR3 size: 13 residues. The DNA for the CDR3 is TGCGCCAGCAGCTTGGAAGCGAACACTGAAGCTTTCTTT. Protein product: CASSLEANTEAFF. Full variable domain (missing parts from reference TRBV5-1 and TRBJ1-1): KAGVTQTPRYLIKTRGQQVTLSCSPISGHRSVSWYQQTPGQGLQFLFEYFSETQRNKGNFPGRFSGRQFSNSRSEMNVSTLELGDSALYLCASSLEANTEAFFGQGTRLTVV.

The chain has TRBV4-3 and TRBJ2-1; D gene unclear. CDR3 length: 15 amino acids. Per the germline V gene, CDR1 is LGHNA and CDR2 is YSLEER. V lost 0 bases to trimming and J lost 0 bases, with 6 bases between them. The CDR3 DNA reads TGCGCCAGCAGCCAAGACCAGAGCTCCTACAATGAGCAGTTCTTC. It encodes CASSQDQSSYNEQFF.

The genes are TRBV19 and TRBJ1-2; D is undetermined. CDR3 length: 11 residues. Germline V CDR1 and CDR2: LNHDA, SQIVND (reference sequence). The ends were cut back, 6 bases at V and 8 bases at J, with 10 bases in the middle. The CDR3 DNA reads as TGTGCCAGTAGCACAGAGGGAGGCTACACCTTC. Encoded protein: CASSTEGGYTF.

This clone has just a few counts. V and J are TRBV27 and TRBJ2-1; D unclear. The germline gives CDR1 MNHEY, CDR2 SMNVEV (reference sequence). The CDR3 covers 15 residues. V lost 0 bases and J 2 bases, leaving 8 bases between the germline ends. CDR3 DNA: TGTGCCAGCAGTTTATCCGTAGCCCCCTACAATGAGCAGTTCTTC. The encoded protein is CASSLSVAPYNEQFF.

This clone was recorded once. The V gene is TRBV7-8, the J gene TRBJ2-5, with D maybe TRBD1 (6 bases). CDR3 length: 16 residues. Trimming stripped 5 bases from V and 3 bases from J, with 19 bases between. Germline assignment: CDR1 SGHVS and CDR2 FQNEAQ. The DNA for the CDR3 is TGTGCCAGCAGCACGACCCACAGGGTTACCAAAGAGACCCAGTACTTC. It encodes CASSTTHRVTKETQYF.

Regarding this clone: The junction departs from the called germline gene at one end, perhaps through a read error. The chain recombines TRBV7-7 with TRBJ2-2; TRBD2 is a possible D gene (6 bases). This CDR3 contains 15 residues. Germline-derived CDR1 and CDR2 are SSHAT and FNYEAQ (reference sequence). The CDR3 is CASSATSAGTGELFF. CDR3 DNA: TGTGCTAGCAGCGCGACTAGTGCGGGCACCGGGGAGCTGTTTTTT.

J is TRBJ1-1 and V is TRBV9; D is uncertain. Germline V gene sequence: CDR1 SGDLS, CDR2 YYNGEE. Trimming left V 2 bases short and J 1 base short, with 12 bases between. The CDR3 is 15 residues long. Here the CDR3 DNA reads TGTGCCAGCAGCGTTTCAAGAATCTGGAACACTGAAGCTTTCTTT. Amino acids: CASSVSRIWNTEAFF.

In this sample, this clone turned up a few times. J is TRBJ1-2 and V is TRBV7-9; the D gene is possibly TRBD1 (5 bases). The germline CDR1 and CDR2 sequences are SEHNR and FQNEAQ (reference sequence). This CDR3 region has 13 residues. V dropped 5 bases and J dropped 5 bases, with 12 bases sitting between them. The CDR3 sequence: CASSPRQIYGYTF. For the CDR3, the DNA is TGTGCCAGCAGCCCAAGACAGATTTATGGCTACACCTTC.

The chain uses TRBV3-1 (or the pseudogene TRBV3-2) and TRBJ2-5; D tentatively reads TRBD1 or TRBD2 (6 bases each). Trimming removed 7 bases at V and 5 bases at J, with 26 bases between. Germline CDR1 reads LGHDT; CDR2 reads YNNKEL (reference sequence). CDR3 size: 17 residues. CDR3 sequence reads: CASTMEGGPRVKETQYF. CDR3 DNA sequence: TGTGCCAGCACCATGGAAGGGGGGCCCCGGGTAAAGGAGACCCAGTACTTC.

This clone was seen just once. This chain uses TRBV7-2 with TRBJ1-1; D gene ambiguous. Germline values: CDR1 SGHTA, CDR2 FQGNSA. This CDR3 comprises 14 residues. Deletions cut 1 base from V and 6 bases from J, with 12 bases between. CDR3 protein: CASSLDTQRAEAFF. The DNA of the CDR3 is TGTGCCAGCAGCTTAGATACCCAGCGGGCTGAAGCTTTCTTT.

This sequence joins TRBV18 and TRBJ2-7, with D unclear. Germline V gives CDR1 KGHSH, CDR2 LQKENI. This CDR3 spans 15 amino acids. Between the trimmed V and J ends, which lost 4 bases and 1 base, there was a span of 14 bases. CDR3 amino acids: CASSLNTARSYEQYF. The CDR3 DNA reads as TGTGCCAGCTCACTAAACACAGCCCGATCCTACGAGCAGTACTTC.

This clone was recorded only once. The V gene is TRBV28, the J gene TRBJ1-1; D gene uncertain. This CDR3 is 13 amino acids long. Trimming took off 6 bases at V and 1 base at J, with 9 bases between the two ends. The germline gives CDR1 MDHEN, CDR2 SYDVKM. CDR3 sequence (DNA): TGTGCCAGCAGCCGGATAGAGAACACTGAAGCTTTCTTT. Its protein product is CASSRIENTEAFF.

V is TRBV7-9 and J is TRBJ1-1; weak D call: TRBD1 (5 bases). CDR1 and CDR2 from the germline V gene are SEHNR and FQNEAQ (reference sequence). V lost 1 base, J lost 2 bases, and 8 bases lay in between. The CDR3 extends over 14 amino acids. CDR3 region: CASSLVTGNTEAFF. DNA of the CDR3: TGTGCCAGCAGCTTAGTTACAGGTAACACTGAAGCTTTCTTT.

The genes are TRBV29-1 and TRBJ1-1; 7 bases agree with TRBD1. The CDR3 is 12 amino acids. In germline, CDR1 is SQVTM, CDR2 ANQGSEA. The junction had 0 bases not matched to a gene; V was cut back by 4 bases and J by 1 base. DNA of the CDR3: TGCAGCGTTGGACAGGGGAACACTGAAGCTTTCTTT. It encodes CSVGQGNTEAFF.

Written as DNA, the CDR3 is TGTGCCAGCAGCCTAACTCAGGGGGCCTACAATGAGCAGTTCTTC. Its protein is CASSLTQGAYNEQFF. The V call is TRBV7-2, the J call TRBJ2-1; 7 nucleotides align to TRBD1. With 5 bases clipped from V and 2 bases from J, the junction kept 6 bases outside the gene matches. The germline V gene encodes CDR1 SGHTA and CDR2 FQGNSA. The CDR3 is 15 residues long. Combining the CDR3 with reference TRBV7-2 and TRBJ2-1 gives the whole variable domain GAGVSQSPSNKVTEKGKDVELRCDPISGHTALYWYRQSLGQGLEFLIYFQGNSAPDKSGLPSDRFSAERTGGSVSTLTIQRTQQEDSAVYLCASSLTQGAYNEQFFGPGTRLTVL.

The chain recombines TRBV7-2 with TRBJ1-6, with D perhaps TRBD1 (6 bases). The CDR3 loop spans 16 amino acids. The V gene lost 1 base and the J gene lost 8 bases, with 15 bases spanning the gap. The V gene's germline CDR1 is SGHTA and CDR2 FQGNSA. CDR3 DNA sequence: TGTGCCAGCAGCTTAGTTGGGGGCCTTGGGTATTCACCCCTCCACTTT. Protein sequence: CASSLVGGLGYSPLHF.

This chain links TRBV18 with TRBJ2-3, with D hard to call. Trimming removed 4 bases at V and 4 bases at J, with 12 bases between. This CDR3 is built from 14 residues. Germline values: CDR1 KGHSH, CDR2 LQKENI. This CDR3 is CASSRNRGADTQYF. CDR3 coding DNA: TGTGCCAGCTCACGAAACCGAGGTGCAGATACGCAGTATTTT.